The 20 T cell receptor beta chains below come from one sample, sequenced in a study of blood T cell repertoires in COVID-19. Method: immunoSEQ multiplex PCR; TCRdb's copy keeps in-frame clones and lacks some. The sample records about 250,000 clones, more than 65% being singletons. Material for sequencing was peripheral blood. These TCRs come from a man aged 45 to 65 with active or convalescent COVID-19.

V and J are TRBV19 and TRBJ1-5; 9 bases align to TRBD1. Trimming cost V 0 bases and J 6 bases; bases outside gene matches: 3. The CDR3 is made up of 15 amino acids. Germline loops: CDR1 LNHDA, CDR2 SQIVND (reference sequence). The CDR3: CASSIEGTGLQPQHF. The CDR3 DNA follows: TGTGCCAGTAGTATAGAAGGGACAGGGCTTCAGCCCCAGCATTTT.

V is TRBV19 and J is TRBJ1-1; 10 bases fit TRBD1. Germline lookup yields CDR1 LNHDA and CDR2 SQIVND (reference sequence). CDR3 length: 16 residues. Unmatched junction bases numbered 6, after V lost 5 bases and J lost 0 bases. The DNA for the CDR3 is TGTGCCAGTAGTCCCCGACAGGGGGCCATGAACACTGAAGCTTTCTTT. It codes for CASSPRQGAMNTEAFF.

This chain joins TRBV15 and TRBJ2-7, with 8 bases fitting TRBD1. V trimming: 2 bases; J trimming: 5 bases; junction bases outside the gene matches: 8. The germline V gene has CDR1 LNHNV and CDR2 YYDKDF (reference sequence). This CDR3 is 15 amino acids long. The CDR3 bases are TGTGCCACCAGCAGAACTCGACAGGGGTTCAACGAGCAGTACTTC. This translates into CATSRTRQGFNEQYF.

The rearrangement uses TRBV6-1 and TRBJ1-4; 8 positions agree with TRBD1. The CDR3 has 15 amino acids. V was clipped by 3 bases and J by 7 bases; unmatched bases: 7. Germline V gene data show CDR1 as MNHNS and CDR2 as SASEGT. CDR3 sequence reads: CASSDDRGYAEKLFF. The CDR3 DNA sequence: TGTGCCAGCAGTGATGACAGGGGTTATGCTGAAAAACTGTTTTTT.

The chain links TRBV9 to TRBJ1-2; 7 bases map to TRBD1. CDR3 size: 14 residues. V trimming: 3 bases; J trimming: 8 bases; junction bases outside the gene matches: 10. CDR1 and CDR2 (germline): SGDLS, YYNGEE. The CDR3 region is CASSARMGQRGYTF. In DNA, the CDR3 is TGTGCCAGCAGCGCAAGAATGGGACAGCGAGGCTACACCTTC.

This chain links TRBV6-5 with TRBJ2-1; a weak D match, TRBD1 (6 bases). Looked up from germline, CDR1 is MNHEY and CDR2 is SVGAGI. This CDR3 comprises 14 residues. V was clipped by 6 bases and J by 0 bases, with 9 bases between them. The CDR3: CASSLQGSYNEQFF. The CDR3 DNA follows: TGTGCCAGCAGCCTACAGGGCTCCTACAATGAGCAGTTCTTC.

This clone was detected a few times. The chain is built from TRBV2 and TRBJ1-2, with 7 bases that match TRBD1. Germline loops: CDR1 SNHLY, CDR2 FYNNEI. This CDR3 is built from 12 residues. Trimming took 5 bases from V and 3 from J; bases not matched to a gene: 0. For the CDR3, the DNA is TGTGCCAGCAGTACAGGGGACTATGGCTACACCTTC. It yields the protein CASSTGDYGYTF.

This chain joins TRBV12-3 or TRBV12-4 and TRBJ2-2; D call uncertain. V lost 2 bases to trimming and J lost 5 bases, with 6 bases between them. There are 13 residues in the CDR3. The CDR3: CASSLMRTGELFF. Written as DNA, the CDR3 is TGTGCCAGCAGTTTAATGAGGACCGGGGAGCTGTTTTTT.

The CDR3 DNA reads as TGTGCCTGGAGTGTAGGGGGCCATGGCTACACCTTC. Its translation: CAWSVGGHGYTF. The rearrangement links TRBV30 to TRBJ1-2, with TRBD1 identical over 7 bases. In germline, CDR1 is GTSNPN, CDR2 SVGIG (reference sequence). V trimming: 0 bases; J trimming: 6 bases; junction bases outside the gene matches: 1. This CDR3 has 12 residues.

J is TRBJ1-5 and V is TRBV5-6; no reliable D call. Looked up from germline, CDR1 is SGHDT and CDR2 is YYEEEE. The CDR3 runs to 14 residues. Trimming shortened V by 1 base and J by 6 bases, and 11 bases separated the two germline ends. The CDR3 bases are TGTGCCAGCAGCTTGTACGGGATGGGTCAGCCCCAGCATTTT. This encodes CASSLYGMGQPQHF.

The chain employs TRBV5-1 and TRBJ1-3, with 9 nucleotides matching TRBD1. Germline trimming cut 5 bases from V and 2 bases from J; bases unmatched to any gene: 5. The CDR3 covers 15 residues. CDR1 and CDR2 (germline): SGHRS, YFSETQ. CDR3 coding DNA: TGCGCCAGCAGACCGACAGGGGGAACTGGAAACACCATATATTTT. This encodes CASRPTGGTGNTIYF.

The chain has TRBV21-1 and TRBJ2-3; the table's D call, TRBD2, has no DNA check behind it. TRBV21-1 is a listed pseudogene. The CDR3 spans 16 residues. The CDR3 DNA follows: TGTGCCAGCAGCAATGCAACGGGGGGTCGTGCAGATACGCAGTATTTT. Residues: CASSNATGGRADTQYF.

The sample holds a few counts of this clone. The chain combines TRBV4-1 with TRBJ1-1; TRBD1 matches at 7 bases. V shed 3 bases, J shed 7 bases, and the junction held 17 bases outside the gene matches. CDR1 and CDR2 (germline): MGHRA, YSYEKL. CDR3 length equals 17 residues. The CDR3 bases are TGCGCCAGCAGCCACGTAAAAGGAGGTGACAGGGCATTTGAAGCTTTCTTT. This codes for CASSHVKGGDRAFEAFF.

The J gene is TRBJ2-3, the V gene TRBV2, with TRBD2 matching 14 bases. CDR1 SNHLY and CDR2 FYNNEI come from the germline V gene. V shed 6 bases, J shed 6 bases, and the junction held 5 bases outside the gene matches. The CDR3 runs 15 residues. The CDR3 loop is CASRGRTSGGDTQYF. The CDR3 DNA is TGTGCCAGCAGGGGACGGACTAGCGGGGGGGATACGCAGTATTTT.

The chain is built from TRBV6-2 or TRBV6-3 and TRBJ2-5, with D possibly being TRBD1 (6 bases). The CDR3 contains 14 residues. Trimming took off 5 bases at V and 0 bases at J, with 10 bases between the two ends. Germline assignment: CDR1 MNHEY and CDR2 SVGEGT. CDR3 coding DNA: TGTGCCAGCAGTCAGGACAGCCACCAAGAGACCCAGTACTTC. Residues: CASSQDSHQETQYF.

This rearrangement joins TRBV7-9 to TRBJ2-7, with 7 bases lining up with TRBD1. Losses at the gene ends were 5 bases for V and 3 bases for J; bases not matched to a gene: 7. Germline values: CDR1 SEHNR, CDR2 FQNEAQ (reference sequence). The CDR3 totals 14 residues. CDR3 sequence (DNA): TGTGCCAGCAGCGCTGACAGGGCCGTCTACGAGCAGTACTTC. Translating it yields CASSADRAVYEQYF.

This sequence joins TRBV5-1 and TRBJ2-2; the D gene is possibly TRBD2 (7 bases). Germline CDR1 SGHRS, CDR2 YFSETQ. V was clipped by 0 bases and J by 7 bases, with 13 bases between them. CDR3 length equals 15 residues. In DNA form, the CDR3 reads TGCGCCAGCAGCTTGGACGGGGGGCAAAGCGGGGAGCTGTTTTTT. Encoded protein: CASSLDGGQSGELFF.

V usage is TRBV5-5 and J usage is TRBJ1-1; no reliable D call. With 3 bases removed from V and 5 bases from J, the gap between germline ends came to 11 bases. This CDR3 is built from 13 residues. In germline, CDR1 is SGHKS, CDR2 YYEKEE (reference sequence). CDR3 region: CASSSTGRTEAFF. CDR3 sequence (DNA): TGTGCCAGCAGCTCTACTGGGAGGACTGAAGCTTTCTTT. Based on the CDR3 plus reference TRBV5-5 and TRBJ1-1, the full variable domain is DAGVTQSPTHLIKTRGQQVTLRCSPISGHKSVSWYQQVLGQGPQFIFQYYEKEERGRGNFPDRFSARQFPNYSSELNVNALLLGDSALYLCASSSTGRTEAFFGQGTRLTVV.

The chain is built from TRBV29-1 and TRBJ2-1, with 9 bases matching TRBD1. V gave up 8 bases and J gave up 6 bases; unmatched junction bases: 8. Germline V CDR1 and CDR2: SQVTM, ANQGSEA. The length of the CDR3 is 13 residues. The CDR3 nucleotides are TGCAGCATTAAACCACAGGGGGCCAATGAGCAGTTCTTC. Its translation is CSIKPQGANEQFF.

This clone counts as large. The genes are TRBV4-3 and TRBJ2-6; TRBD1 agrees at 9 bases. The germline gives CDR1 LGHNA, CDR2 YSLEER. The CDR3 loop spans 20 amino acids. V lost 0 bases to trimming and J lost 3 bases; unmatched junction nucleotides: 12. This chain's CDR3 is CASSQDTGTGSLFGANVLTF. CDR3 nucleotides: TGCGCCAGCAGCCAAGACACCGGGACAGGGTCCCTCTTTGGGGCCAACGTCCTGACTTTC.